These 7 T cell receptor beta chains came from one sample sequenced in a study of blood T cell repertoires in COVID-19. Generated by immunoSEQ multiplex PCR, the TCRdb table keeps only in-frame clones and is missing some. The sample consists of around 60,000 clones, approximately 90% of them appearing once. The sequenced sample was peripheral blood. Receptors were obtained from a woman at least 80 years old with active COVID-19.

The chain joins TRBV15 to TRBJ1-2; D perhaps matches TRBD1 (5 bases). Trimming took 3 bases from V and 12 from J, leaving 14 bases between them. Germline loops: CDR1 LNHNV, CDR2 YYDKDF (reference sequence). CDR3 length: 12 residues. CDR3 nucleotide sequence: TGTGCCACCAGCAGGGGGGGGAGAGGCCACACCTTC. This encodes CATSRGGRGHTF.

The V gene is TRBV19, the J gene TRBJ2-5; 12 bases line up with TRBD2. V trimming: 6 bases; J trimming: 1 base; junction bases outside the gene matches: 3. CDR3 size: 15 residues. Germline V CDR1 and CDR2: LNHDA, SQIVND (reference sequence). The chain's CDR3 is CASRETSGGQETQYF. The CDR3 DNA reads as TGTGCCAGTAGAGAGACTAGCGGGGGCCAAGAGACCCAGTACTTC.

This clone was counted a single time. V gene TRBV7-9 combines with J gene TRBJ2-1, with TRBD2 matching over 10 bases. Trimming removed 5 bases from V and 2 bases from J; junction bases left unmatched: 6. CDR3 length equals 16 residues. The germline CDR1 and CDR2 sequences are SEHNR and FQNEAQ (reference sequence). CDR3 coding DNA: TGTGCCAGCAGCGGCAAGCGGGAGGGCGCCTACAATGAGCAGTTCTTC. Its protein is CASSGKREGAYNEQFF.

The chain recombines TRBV7-2 with TRBJ2-4; a weak D match, TRBD1 (6 bases). Germline V gene sequence: CDR1 SGHTA, CDR2 FQGNSA. CDR3 length: 17 residues. Trimming left V 2 bases short and J 2 bases short, with 16 bases between. CDR3 sequence: CASSLTRLGASKNIQYF. CDR3 nucleotide sequence: TGTGCCAGCAGCTTAACCCGTTTGGGGGCATCCAAAAACATTCAGTACTTC.

The chain couples TRBV7-2 to TRBJ2-3; 7 nucleotides agree with TRBD1. CDR1 SGHTA and CDR2 FQGNSA come from the germline V gene. This CDR3 has 14 amino acids. J was trimmed by 3 bases and V by 2 bases; bases with no gene match: 2. CDR3 protein: CASSLNRGTDTQYF. In DNA form, the CDR3 reads TGTGCCAGCAGCTTAAACAGGGGAACAGATACGCAGTATTTT.

J is TRBJ2-2 and V is TRBV5-1, with D unclear. The CDR3 runs 16 residues. The ends were cut back, 6 bases at V and 0 bases at J, with 15 bases in the middle. Germline V lookup: CDR1 SGHRS, CDR2 YFSETQ. The CDR3 here is CASTEDDTSNTGELFF. In DNA form, the CDR3 reads TGCGCCAGCACCGAAGATGACACATCGAACACCGGGGAGCTGTTTTTT. Filled out from reference TRBV5-1 and TRBJ2-2, the complete variable domain reads KAGVTQTPRYLIKTRGQQVTLSCSPISGHRSVSWYQQTPGQGLQFLFEYFSETQRNKGNFPGRFSGRQFSNSRSEMNVSTLELGDSALYLCASTEDDTSNTGELFFGEGSRLTVL.

The rearrangement uses TRBV11-3 and TRBJ2-5, with 9 bases fitting TRBD1. This CDR3 is built from 14 residues. Per germline, CDR1 SGHNT and CDR2 YENEEA. V shed 5 bases, J shed 1 base, and the junction held 2 bases outside the gene matches. The DNA of the CDR3 is TGTGCCAGCAGCCTGGACAGGGGCCAAGAGACCCAGTACTTC. It codes for CASSLDRGQETQYF.